The rows below give T cell receptor beta chains drawn from one sample of a study of cytomegalovirus exposure and HLA in healthy donors. Method: immunoSEQ multiplex PCR; TCRdb's copy keeps in-frame clones and lacks some. The table records around 160,000 clones, about four fifths of them present only once. The specimen sequenced was PBMCs. Receptors were obtained from a male donor in good health and CMV-seropositive. The CDR3 runs from the conserved cysteine through the conserved F or W. The D gene is left open where the match is weak. Where a row states a size, it is once, few, many or the class of an expanded clone; other rows omit it.

clone size,D gene,V gene,J gene,CDR3 protein,CDR3 DNA
-,-,TRBV13,TRBJ1-1,CASSLRLGGNTEAFF,TGTGCCAGCAGCTTACGTCTAGGGGGGAACACTGAAGCTTTCTTT
-,TRBD2,TRBV4-1,TRBJ2-3,CASSQEAAGGSTDTQYF,TGCGCCAGCAGCCAAGAAGCAGCGGGGGGGAGCACAGATACGCAGTATTTT
-,-,TRBV11-3,TRBJ2-5,CASSLGQQEAQYF,TGTGCCAGCAGCTTAGGGCAGCAAGAGGCCCAGTACTTC
-,-,TRBV6-1,TRBJ2-7,CASSPDLGSGSEQYF,TGTGCCAGCAGTCCGGACCTTGGCTCGGGGTCGGAGCAGTACTTC
-,-,TRBV19,TRBJ2-2,CASSIPGENTGELFF,TGTGCCAGTAGTATACCGGGAGAGAACACCGGGGAGCTGTTTTTT
-,TRBD1,TRBV29-1,TRBJ1-2,CSVQGTGEAYGYTF,TGCAGCGTCCAAGGGACAGGGGAGGCCTATGGCTACACCTTC
-,-,TRBV9,TRBJ2-3,CASSGGLGAQYF,TGTGCCAGCAGCGGAGGGCTGGGTGCGCAGTATTTT
-,TRBD2,TRBV7-9,TRBJ2-1,CASSSWRGAAYNEQFF,TGTGCCAGCAGCTCTTGGCGGGGGGCGGCCTACAATGAGCAGTTCTTC
-,TRBD1,TRBV7-3,TRBJ2-1,CASSLIGDRSYNEQFF,TGTGCCAGCAGCTTAATCGGGGACAGATCCTACAATGAGCAGTTCTTC
few,TRBD1,TRBV30,TRBJ1-5,CAWSWGQGGQPQHF,TGTGCCTGGAGCTGGGGACAGGGCGGTCAGCCCCAGCATTTT
-,TRBD2,TRBV10-1,TRBJ2-3,CASSEASGGSDTRYF,TGCGCCAGCAGTGAGGCTAGCGGGGGATCAGATACGCGGTATTTT
-,-,TRBV5-5,TRBJ2-3,CASSLSQEQYF,TGTGCCAGCAGCTTGAGCCAAGAGCAGTATTTT
few,-,TRBV10-3,TRBJ1-1,CAISESSAITEAFF,TGTGCCATCAGTGAGTCGAGCGCTATCACTGAAGCTTTCTTT
-,TRBD2,TRBV7-8,TRBJ2-2,CASSFGGGARELFF,TGTGCCAGCAGCTTCGGCGGGGGGGCACGAGAGCTGTTTTTT
-,-,TRBV4-1,TRBJ1-4,CASSTTRGANEKLFF,TGCGCCAGCAGCACCACGCGGGGGGCCAATGAAAAACTGTTTTTT
-,-,TRBV5-4,TRBJ2-3,CASSLGWTDTDTQYF,TGTGCCAGCAGCTTGGGATGGACAGACACAGATACGCAGTATTTT
once,TRBD1,TRBV5-1,TRBJ2-5,CASSLGDRAQYF,TGCGCCAGCAGCTTGGGGGACAGGGCCCAGTACTTC
-,TRBD2,TRBV5-6,TRBJ2-3,CASSNRGTSGADTQYF,TGTGCCAGCAGCAACCGGGGGACTAGCGGGGCAGATACGCAGTATTTT
-,TRBD2,TRBV5-1,TRBJ2-5,CASSSGGTQETQYF,TGCGCCAGCAGCTCGGGAGGTACCCAAGAGACCCAGTACTTC
-,TRBD1,TRBV7-7,TRBJ2-1,CASSLAVGRQGSNEQFF,TGTGCTAGCAGCTTAGCGGTCGGGAGACAGGGGAGCAATGAGCAGTTCTTC
-,TRBD2,TRBV7-8,TRBJ2-3,CASSPLAGGFTDTQYF,TGTGCCAGCAGCCCACTGGCGGGGGGCTTCACAGATACGCAGTATTTT
few,-,TRBV6-1,TRBJ1-4,CASTADGVEKLFF,TGTGCCAGCACGGCTGACGGGGTTGAAAAACTGTTTTTT
-,-,TRBV5-1,TRBJ1-4,CASSRGSATNEKLFF,TGCGCCAGCAGCCGGGGTTCCGCAACTAATGAAAAACTGTTTTTT
-,-,TRBV19,TRBJ1-2,CASSINREGYGYTF,TGTGCCAGTAGTATTAACAGGGAAGGCTATGGCTACACCTTC
few,TRBD1,TRBV2,TRBJ1-1,CASRPDRGAEAFF,TGTGCCAGCAGGCCCGACAGGGGCGCTGAAGCTTTCTTT
few,TRBD2,TRBV7-2,TRBJ2-3,CASSSGTSGGRFTDTQYF,TGTGCCAGCAGCTCCGGGACTAGCGGGGGTAGATTCACAGATACGCAGTATTTT
-,-,TRBV7-6,TRBJ1-2,CASSPGPGHQNYGYTF,TGTGCCAGCAGCCCCGGCCCTGGACACCAAAACTATGGCTACACCTTC
-,TRBD1,TRBV5-1,TRBJ1-2,CASSLDTGPGQGNGYTF,TGCGCCAGCAGCTTGGATACCGGCCCGGGACAGGGTAACGGCTACACCTTC
-,TRBD2,TRBV4-1,TRBJ2-1,CASSQEDTGWGGGTSYNEQFF,TGCGCCAGCAGCCAAGAAGATACGGGTTGGGGCGGGGGGACTTCCTACAATGAGCAGTTCTTC
-,TRBD1,TRBV30,TRBJ1-3,CAWSRQGTSGNTIYF,TGTGCCTGGAGTAGACAGGGCACGTCTGGAAACACCATATATTTT
few,-,TRBV5-1,TRBJ1-1,CASSPRGLNTEAFF,TGCGCCAGCAGCCCCAGGGGATTGAACACTGAAGCTTTCTTT
-,-,TRBV12-5,TRBJ2-2,CASGLGPGMDTGELFF,TGTGCTAGTGGTTTGGGGCCGGGGATGGACACCGGGGAGCTGTTTTTT
few,-,TRBV7-2,TRBJ2-7,CASSFSGGSYEQYF,TGTGCCAGCAGCTTCTCCGGGGGCTCCTACGAGCAGTACTTC
few,TRBD1,TRBV5-4,TRBJ1-2,CASSSRDRLNYGYTF,TGTGCCAGCAGCTCACGGGACAGGTTAAACTATGGCTACACCTTC
once,-,TRBV7-9,TRBJ2-7,CASSLVTLAPYEQYF,TGTGCCAGCAGCTTAGTGACACTAGCCCCCTACGAGCAGTACTTC
-,TRBD1,TRBV25-1,TRBJ2-7,CASSGTGRDEQYF,TGTGCCAGCAGCGGGACAGGGAGAGACGAGCAGTACTTC
-,-,TRBV6-4,TRBJ2-7,CASSPAEGYEQYF,TGTGCCAGCAGCCCCGCGGAGGGCTACGAGCAGTACTTC
-,-,TRBV6-5,TRBJ1-6,CASSLGRETSPLHF,TGTGCCAGCAGTCTCGGCAGGGAAACTTCACCCCTCCACTTT
-,TRBD2,TRBV4-1,TRBJ2-3,CASSPWGTSGVTGTDTQYF,TGCGCCAGCAGTCCCTGGGGGACTAGCGGGGTGACAGGCACAGATACGCAGTATTTT
-,TRBD2,TRBV7-3,TRBJ2-3,CASSFNGGTDTQYF,TGTGCCAGCAGCTTCAACGGGGGGACAGATACGCAGTATTTT
-,-,TRBV18,TRBJ1-1,CASSPLPRGTRETEAFF,TGTGCCAGCTCACCTCTCCCCCGCGGGACCAGAGAGACTGAAGCTTTCTTT